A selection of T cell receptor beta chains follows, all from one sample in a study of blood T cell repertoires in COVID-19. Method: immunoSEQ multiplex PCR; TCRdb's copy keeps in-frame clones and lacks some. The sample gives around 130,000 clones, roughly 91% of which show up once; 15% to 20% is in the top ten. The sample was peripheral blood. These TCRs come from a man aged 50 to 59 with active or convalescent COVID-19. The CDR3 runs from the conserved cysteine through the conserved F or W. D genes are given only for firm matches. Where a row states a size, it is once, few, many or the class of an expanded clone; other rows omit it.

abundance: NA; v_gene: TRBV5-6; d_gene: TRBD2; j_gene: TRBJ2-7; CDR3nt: TGTGCCAGCAGCTTGTTGTCGGGAGGGCCTTACGAGCAGTACTTC; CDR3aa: CASSLLSGGPYEQYF
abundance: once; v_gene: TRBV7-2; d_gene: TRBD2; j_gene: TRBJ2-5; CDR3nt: TGTGCCAGCAGCTCGTCGACTAGCGGGGACTATTGGAACCTAGAGACCCAGTACTTC; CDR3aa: CASSSSTSGDYWNLETQYF
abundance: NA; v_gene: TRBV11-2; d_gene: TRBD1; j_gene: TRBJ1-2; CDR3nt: TGTGCCAGCAGCTTAGGGGTGGGACAGAATAACTATGGCTACACCTTC; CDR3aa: CASSLGVGQNNYGYTF
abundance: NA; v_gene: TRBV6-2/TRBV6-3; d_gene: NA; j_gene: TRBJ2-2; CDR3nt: TGTGCCAGCAGTTACTTGGGCGCATCGGAGCTGTTTTTT; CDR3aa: CASSYLGASELFF
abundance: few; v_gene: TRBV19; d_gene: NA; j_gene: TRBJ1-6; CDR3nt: TGTGCCGTCGAAGGGAGAAGTCGACGGTCACCCCTCCACTTT; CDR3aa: CAVEGRSRRSPLHF
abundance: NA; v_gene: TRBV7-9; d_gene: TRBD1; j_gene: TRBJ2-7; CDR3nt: TGTGCCAGCAGCCCGGACAGGTACGAGCAGTACTTC; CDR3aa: CASSPDRYEQYF
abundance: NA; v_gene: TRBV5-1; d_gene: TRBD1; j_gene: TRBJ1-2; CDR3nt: TGCGCCAGCAGCCCGGGACAGGGATATGGCTACACCTTC; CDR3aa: CASSPGQGYGYTF
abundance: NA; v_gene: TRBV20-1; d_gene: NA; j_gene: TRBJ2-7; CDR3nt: TGCAGTGCTGTGACAGTCTACGAGCAGTACTTC; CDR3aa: CSAVTVYEQYF
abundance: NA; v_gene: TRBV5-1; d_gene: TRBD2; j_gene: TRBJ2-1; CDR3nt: TGCGCCAGCAGCTTAGGGGGACTAGCGGGACTCGAGCAGTTCTTC; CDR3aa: CASSLGGLAGLEQFF
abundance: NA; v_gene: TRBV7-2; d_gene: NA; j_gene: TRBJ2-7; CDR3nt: TGTGCCAGTAACTCCAACTCCTACGAGCAGTACTTC; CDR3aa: CASNSNSYEQYF
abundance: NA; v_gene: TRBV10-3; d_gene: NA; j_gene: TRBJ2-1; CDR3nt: TGTGCCATCCGCGAGGACTCGACCTACAATGAGCAGTTCTTC; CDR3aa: CAIREDSTYNEQFF
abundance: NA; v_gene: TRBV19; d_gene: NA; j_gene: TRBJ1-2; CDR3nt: TGTGCCAGTAGTAACAGACAACCTTCCTTC; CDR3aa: CASSNRQPSF
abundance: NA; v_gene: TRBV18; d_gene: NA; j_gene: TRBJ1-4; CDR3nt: TGTGCCAGCTCATCGGACAGTAGTGCAACTAATGAAAAACTGTTTTTT; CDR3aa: CASSSDSSATNEKLFF
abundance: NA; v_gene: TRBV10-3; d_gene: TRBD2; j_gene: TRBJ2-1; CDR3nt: TGTGCCATCGGGACTAGCGGGGGGAGCTCCTACAATGAGCAGTTCTTC; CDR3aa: CAIGTSGGSSYNEQFF
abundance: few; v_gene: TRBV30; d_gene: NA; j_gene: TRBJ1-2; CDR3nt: TGTGCCTGGAGTGTACGGAGGGGCTCTACCAACTATGGCTACACCTTC; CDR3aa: CAWSVRRGSTNYGYTF
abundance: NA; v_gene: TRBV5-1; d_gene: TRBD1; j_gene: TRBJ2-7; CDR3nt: TGCGCCAGCAGCTCCCGGACAGGGAGCTACGAGCAGTACTTC; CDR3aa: CASSSRTGSYEQYF
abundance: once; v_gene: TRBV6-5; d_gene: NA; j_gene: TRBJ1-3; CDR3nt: TGTGCCAGCAGTTACGGGACTGTTGGAAACACCATATATTTT; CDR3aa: CASSYGTVGNTIYF
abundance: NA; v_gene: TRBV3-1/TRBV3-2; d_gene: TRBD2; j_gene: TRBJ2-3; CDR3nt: TGTGCCAGCAGCCAAGGAGCTAGCGGGCTCACAGATACGCAGTATTTT; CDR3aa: CASSQGASGLTDTQYF
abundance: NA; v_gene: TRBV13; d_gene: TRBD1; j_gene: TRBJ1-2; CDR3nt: TGTGCCAGCAGCTCAGGACAGGGCAACTATGGCTACACCTTC; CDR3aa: CASSSGQGNYGYTF
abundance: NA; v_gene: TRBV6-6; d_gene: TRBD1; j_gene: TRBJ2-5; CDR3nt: TGTGCCAGCAGTCAAACTACAGGGGCAGGACAAGAGACCCAGTACTTC; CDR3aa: CASSQTTGAGQETQYF
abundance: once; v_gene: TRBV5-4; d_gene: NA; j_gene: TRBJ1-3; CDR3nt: TGTGCCAGCAGCTTGGCGGGGGGCGCTGGAAACACCATATATTTT; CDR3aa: CASSLAGGAGNTIYF
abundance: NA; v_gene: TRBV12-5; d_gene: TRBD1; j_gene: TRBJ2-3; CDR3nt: TGTGCTAGTGGTCCCGGGACAGGGGCTGTTGATACGCAGTATTTT; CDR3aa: CASGPGTGAVDTQYF
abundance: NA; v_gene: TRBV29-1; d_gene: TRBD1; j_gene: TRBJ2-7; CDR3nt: TGCAGCGTTCTCACAGGGGCAGGCGAGCAGTACTTC; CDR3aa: CSVLTGAGEQYF
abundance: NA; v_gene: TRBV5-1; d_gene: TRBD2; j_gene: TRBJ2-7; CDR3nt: TGCGCCAGCAGCTTACCGGGACTAGGATCCTACGAGCAGTACTTC; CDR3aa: CASSLPGLGSYEQYF
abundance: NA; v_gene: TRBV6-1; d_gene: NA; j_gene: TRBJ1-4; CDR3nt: TGTGCCAGCAGTGATACAACTAATGAAAAACTGTTTTTT; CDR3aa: CASSDTTNEKLFF
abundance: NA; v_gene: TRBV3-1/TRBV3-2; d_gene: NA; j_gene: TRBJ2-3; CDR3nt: TGTGCCAGCAGCCAAGAAACGGCGGAGGGGACAGATACGCAGTATTTT; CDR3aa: CASSQETAEGTDTQYF
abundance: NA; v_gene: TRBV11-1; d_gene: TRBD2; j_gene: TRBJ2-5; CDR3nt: TGTGCCAGCAGCTTCAGCGGGGGGGAACAAGAGACCCAGTACTTC; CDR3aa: CASSFSGGEQETQYF
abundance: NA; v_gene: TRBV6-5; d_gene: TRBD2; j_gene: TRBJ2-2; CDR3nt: TGTGCCAGCAAGACTAGCGAAAACACCGGGGAGCTGTTTTTT; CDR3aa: CASKTSENTGELFF
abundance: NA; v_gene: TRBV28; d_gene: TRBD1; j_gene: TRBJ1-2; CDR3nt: TGTGCCAGCACCCTGGACAGGACTAACTATGGCTACACCTTC; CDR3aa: CASTLDRTNYGYTF
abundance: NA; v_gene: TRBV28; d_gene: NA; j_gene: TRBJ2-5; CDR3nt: TGTGCCAGCAGTTCTCGATCTTACAATGAAGAGACCCAGTACTTC; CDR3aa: CASSSRSYNEETQYF
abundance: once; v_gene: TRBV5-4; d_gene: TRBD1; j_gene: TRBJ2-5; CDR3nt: TGTGCCAGCAGTAACCGACAGGGTAAAGAGACCCAGTACTTC; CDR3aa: CASSNRQGKETQYF
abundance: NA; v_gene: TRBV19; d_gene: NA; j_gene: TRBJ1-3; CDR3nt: TGTGCCAGTGATTCGGGAGCTGGAAACACCATATATTTT; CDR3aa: CASDSGAGNTIYF
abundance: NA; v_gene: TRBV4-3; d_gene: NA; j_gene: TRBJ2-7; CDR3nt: TGCGCCAGCAGCCAAGATGGGGGCCCAGGGAAGATTGTCTTCGAGCAGTACTTC; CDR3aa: CASSQDGGPGKIVFEQYF
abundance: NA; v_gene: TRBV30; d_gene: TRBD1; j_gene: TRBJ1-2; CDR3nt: TGTGCCTGGAGTCCAGGGGGCAATGGCTACACCTTC; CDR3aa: CAWSPGGNGYTF
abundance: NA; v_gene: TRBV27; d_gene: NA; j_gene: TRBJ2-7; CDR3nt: TGTGCCAGCAGTCTCAGGTATACGGGGTACGAGCAGTACTTC; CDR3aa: CASSLRYTGYEQYF
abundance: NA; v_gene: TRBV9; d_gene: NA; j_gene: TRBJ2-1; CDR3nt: TGTGCCAGCAGCGCCACTAGCTACAATGAGCAGTTCTTC; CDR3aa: CASSATSYNEQFF
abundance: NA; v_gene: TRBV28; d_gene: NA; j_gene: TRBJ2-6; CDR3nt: TGTGCCAGCAGCTCAAGGTTAGGGGTCCTCATCTCTGGGGCCAACGTCCTGACTTTC; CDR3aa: CASSSRLGVLISGANVLTF
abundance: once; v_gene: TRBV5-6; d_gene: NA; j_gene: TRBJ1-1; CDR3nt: TGTGCCAGCAGCTTGTTCGCGGCCATGAACACTGAAGCTTTCTTT; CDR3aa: CASSLFAAMNTEAFF
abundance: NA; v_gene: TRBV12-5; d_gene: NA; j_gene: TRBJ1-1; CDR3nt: TGTGCTAGTGGTTTGGTAGTGGGACAATACACTGAAGCTTTCTTT; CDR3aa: CASGLVVGQYTEAFF
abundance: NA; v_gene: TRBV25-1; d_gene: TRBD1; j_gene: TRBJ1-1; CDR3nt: TGTGCCAGCAGTGAAAGGGACAGGGGTAGGACTGAAGCTTTCTTT; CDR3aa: CASSERDRGRTEAFF
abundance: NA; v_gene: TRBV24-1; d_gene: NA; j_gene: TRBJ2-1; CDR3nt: TGTGCCACCAGTGATTACCTAAAAAGCCGGGACAATGAGCAGTTCTTC; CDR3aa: CATSDYLKSRDNEQFF
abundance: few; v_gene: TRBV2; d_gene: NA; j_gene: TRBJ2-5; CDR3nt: TGTGCCAGCAGTGAAGCTCACAGCGGAGAGACCCAGTACTTC; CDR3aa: CASSEAHSGETQYF
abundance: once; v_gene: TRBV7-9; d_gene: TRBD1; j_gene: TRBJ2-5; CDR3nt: TGTGCCAGCAGCTTAGGGACAGGGAGAGAGACCCAGTACTTC; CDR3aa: CASSLGTGRETQYF
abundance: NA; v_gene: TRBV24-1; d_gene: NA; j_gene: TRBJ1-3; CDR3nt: TGTGCCACCAGTGATTCGGACAGTTCCTCTGGAAACACCATATATTTT; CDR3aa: CATSDSDSSSGNTIYF
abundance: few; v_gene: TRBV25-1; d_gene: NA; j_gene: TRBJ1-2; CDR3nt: TGTGCCAGCACCCACCCAGGGTTTGGTGGCTACACCTTC; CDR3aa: CASTHPGFGGYTF